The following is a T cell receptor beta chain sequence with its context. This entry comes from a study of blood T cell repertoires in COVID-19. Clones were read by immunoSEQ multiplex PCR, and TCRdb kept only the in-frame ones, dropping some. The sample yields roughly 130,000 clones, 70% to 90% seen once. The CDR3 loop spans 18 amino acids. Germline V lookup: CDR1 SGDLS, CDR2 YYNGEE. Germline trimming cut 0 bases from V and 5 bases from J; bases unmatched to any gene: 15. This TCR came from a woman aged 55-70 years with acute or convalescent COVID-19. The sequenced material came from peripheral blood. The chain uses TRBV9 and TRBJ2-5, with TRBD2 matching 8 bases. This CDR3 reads CASSVAPARAGAGETQYF. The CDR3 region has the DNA TGTGCCAGCAGCGTAGCACCCGCGCGAGCGGGAGCAGGGGAGACCCAGTACTTC.